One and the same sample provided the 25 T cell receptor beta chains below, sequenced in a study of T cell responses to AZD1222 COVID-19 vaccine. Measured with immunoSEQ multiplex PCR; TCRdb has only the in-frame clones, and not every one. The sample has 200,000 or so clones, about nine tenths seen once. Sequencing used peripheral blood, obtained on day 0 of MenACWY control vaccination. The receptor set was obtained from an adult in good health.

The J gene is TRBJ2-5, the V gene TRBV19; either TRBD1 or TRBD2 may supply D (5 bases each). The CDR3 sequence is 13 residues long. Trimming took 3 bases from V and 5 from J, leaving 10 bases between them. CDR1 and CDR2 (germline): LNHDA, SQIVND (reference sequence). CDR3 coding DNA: TGTGCCAGTAGTATTCGGGGCAGGGAGACCCAGTACTTC. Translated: CASSIRGRETQYF.

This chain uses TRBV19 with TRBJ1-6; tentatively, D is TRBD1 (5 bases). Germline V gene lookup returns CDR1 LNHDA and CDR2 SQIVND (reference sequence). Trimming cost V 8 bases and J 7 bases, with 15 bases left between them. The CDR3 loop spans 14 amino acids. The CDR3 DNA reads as TGTGCCAGTTCCTTGGCAGGGAGGAATTCACCCCTCCACTTT. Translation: CASSLAGRNSPLHF.

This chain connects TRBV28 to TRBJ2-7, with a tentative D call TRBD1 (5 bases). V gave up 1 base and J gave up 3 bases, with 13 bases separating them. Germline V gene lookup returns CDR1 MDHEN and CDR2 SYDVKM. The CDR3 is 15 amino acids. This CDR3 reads CASSLFRGPNYEQYF. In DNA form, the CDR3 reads TGTGCCAGCAGTTTATTTAGGGGCCCTAACTACGAGCAGTACTTC.

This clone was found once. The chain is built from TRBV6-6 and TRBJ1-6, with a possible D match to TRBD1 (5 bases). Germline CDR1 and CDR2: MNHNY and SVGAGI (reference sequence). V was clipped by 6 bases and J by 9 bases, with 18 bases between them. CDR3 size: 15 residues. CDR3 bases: TGTGCCAGCAGAGCTGGGACGGCGGATAGTTCACCCCTCCACTTT. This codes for CASRAGTADSSPLHF.

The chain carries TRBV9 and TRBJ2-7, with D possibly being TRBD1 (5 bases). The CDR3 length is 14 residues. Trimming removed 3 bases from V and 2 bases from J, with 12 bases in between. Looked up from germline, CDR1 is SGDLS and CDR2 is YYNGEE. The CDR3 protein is CASSEGIVAYEQYF. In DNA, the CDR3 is TGTGCCAGCAGCGAGGGGATAGTGGCCTACGAGCAGTACTTC.

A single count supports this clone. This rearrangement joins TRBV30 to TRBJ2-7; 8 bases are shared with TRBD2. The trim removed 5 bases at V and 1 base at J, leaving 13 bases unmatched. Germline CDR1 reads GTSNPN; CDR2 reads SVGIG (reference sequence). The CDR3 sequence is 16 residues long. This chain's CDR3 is CAWSGDGRGASYEQYF. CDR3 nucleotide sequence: TGTGCCTGGTCTGGGGACGGGAGGGGTGCGTCCTACGAGCAGTACTTC. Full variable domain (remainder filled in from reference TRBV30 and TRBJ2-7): SQTIHQWPATLVQPVGSPLSLECTVEGTSNPNLYWYRQAAGRGLQLLFYSVGIGQISSEVPQNLSASRPQDRQFILSSKKLLLSDSGFYLCAWSGDGRGASYEQYFGPGTRLTVT.

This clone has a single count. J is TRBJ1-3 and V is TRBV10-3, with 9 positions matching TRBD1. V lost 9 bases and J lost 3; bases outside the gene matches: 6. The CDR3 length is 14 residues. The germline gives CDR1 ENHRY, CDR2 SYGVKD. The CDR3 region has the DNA TGTGCCATGAGGGACAGGGACGGTGGAAACACCATATATTTT. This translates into CAMRDRDGGNTIYF.

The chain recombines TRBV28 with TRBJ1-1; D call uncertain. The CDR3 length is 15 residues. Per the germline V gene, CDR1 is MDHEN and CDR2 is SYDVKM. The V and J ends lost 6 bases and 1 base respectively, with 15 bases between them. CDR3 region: CASRSTRASNTEAFF. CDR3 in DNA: TGTGCCAGCAGGTCTACACGGGCTTCGAACACTGAAGCTTTCTTT.

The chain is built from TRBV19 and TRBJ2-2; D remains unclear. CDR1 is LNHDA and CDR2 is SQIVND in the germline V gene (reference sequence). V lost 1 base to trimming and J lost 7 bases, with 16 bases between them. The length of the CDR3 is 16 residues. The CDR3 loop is CASSIVLWAPNGELFF. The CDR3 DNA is TGTGCCAGTAGTATAGTCCTTTGGGCTCCTAACGGGGAGCTGTTTTTT.

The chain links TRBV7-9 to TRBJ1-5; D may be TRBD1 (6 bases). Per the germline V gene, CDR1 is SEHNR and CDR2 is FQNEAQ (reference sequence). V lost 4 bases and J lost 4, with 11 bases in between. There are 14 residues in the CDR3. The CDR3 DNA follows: TGTGCCAGCAGCTCACTGGGGACAAATCAGCCCCAGCATTTT. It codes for CASSSLGTNQPQHF.

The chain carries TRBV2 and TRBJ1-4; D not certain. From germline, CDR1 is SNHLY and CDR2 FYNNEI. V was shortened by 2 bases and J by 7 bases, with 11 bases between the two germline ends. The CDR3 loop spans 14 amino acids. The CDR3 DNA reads TGTGCCAGCAGTGAATCACTCAGGAGTGAAAAACTGTTTTTT. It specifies CASSESLRSEKLFF.

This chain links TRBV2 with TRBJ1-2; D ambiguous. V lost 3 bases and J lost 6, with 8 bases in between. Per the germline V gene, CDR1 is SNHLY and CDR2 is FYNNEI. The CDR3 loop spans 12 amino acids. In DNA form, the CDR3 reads TGTGCCAGCAGTGAGTACGGGAATGGCTACACCTTC. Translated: CASSEYGNGYTF.

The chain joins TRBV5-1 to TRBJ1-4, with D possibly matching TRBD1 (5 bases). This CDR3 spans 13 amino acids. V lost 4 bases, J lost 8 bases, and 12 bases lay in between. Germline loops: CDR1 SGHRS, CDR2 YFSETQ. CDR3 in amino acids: CASSAGTAEKLFF. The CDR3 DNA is TGCGCCAGCAGCGCCGGGACGGCCGAAAAACTGTTTTTT.

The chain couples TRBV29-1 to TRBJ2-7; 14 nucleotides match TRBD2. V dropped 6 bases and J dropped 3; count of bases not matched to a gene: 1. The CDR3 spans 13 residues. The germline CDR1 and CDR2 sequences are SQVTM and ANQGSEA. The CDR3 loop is CSVGLAGGYEQYF. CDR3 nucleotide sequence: TGCAGCGTAGGACTAGCGGGGGGCTACGAGCAGTACTTC.

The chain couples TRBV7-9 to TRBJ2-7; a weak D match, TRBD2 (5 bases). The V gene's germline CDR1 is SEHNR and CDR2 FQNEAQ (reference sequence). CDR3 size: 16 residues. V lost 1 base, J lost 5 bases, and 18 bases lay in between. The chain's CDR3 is CASSLGVGVRVDEQYF. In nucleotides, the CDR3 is TGTGCCAGCAGCTTAGGAGTCGGGGTGAGGGTCGACGAGCAGTACTTC.

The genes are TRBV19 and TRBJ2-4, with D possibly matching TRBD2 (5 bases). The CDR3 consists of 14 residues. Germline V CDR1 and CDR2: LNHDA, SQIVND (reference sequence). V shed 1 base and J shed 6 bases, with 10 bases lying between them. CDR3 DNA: TGTGCCAGTAGTATAGGTGGACTTTCAAACATTCAGTACTTC. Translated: CASSIGGLSNIQYF.

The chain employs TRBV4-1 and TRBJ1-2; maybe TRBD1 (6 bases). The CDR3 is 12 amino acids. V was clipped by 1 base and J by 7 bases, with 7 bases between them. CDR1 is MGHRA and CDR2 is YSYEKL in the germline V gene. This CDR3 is CASSQGTAGYTF. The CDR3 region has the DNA TGCGCCAGCAGCCAAGGGACAGCTGGCTACACCTTC.

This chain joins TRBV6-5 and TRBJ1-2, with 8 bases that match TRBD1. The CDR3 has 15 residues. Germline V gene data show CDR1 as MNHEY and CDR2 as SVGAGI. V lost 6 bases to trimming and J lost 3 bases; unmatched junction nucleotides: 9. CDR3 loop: CASRAGQASYYGYTF. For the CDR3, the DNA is TGTGCCAGCAGAGCGGGACAGGCGTCTTACTATGGCTACACCTTC.

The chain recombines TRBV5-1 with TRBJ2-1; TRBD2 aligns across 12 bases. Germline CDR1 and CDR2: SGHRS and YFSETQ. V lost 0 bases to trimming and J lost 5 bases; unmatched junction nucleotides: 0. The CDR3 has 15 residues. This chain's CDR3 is CASSLASGGDNEQFF. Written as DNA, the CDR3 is TGCGCCAGCAGCTTGGCTAGCGGGGGGGACAATGAGCAGTTCTTC. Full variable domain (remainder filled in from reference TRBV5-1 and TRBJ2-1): KAGVTQTPRYLIKTRGQQVTLSCSPISGHRSVSWYQQTPGQGLQFLFEYFSETQRNKGNFPGRFSGRQFSNSRSEMNVSTLELGDSALYLCASSLASGGDNEQFFGPGTRLTVL.

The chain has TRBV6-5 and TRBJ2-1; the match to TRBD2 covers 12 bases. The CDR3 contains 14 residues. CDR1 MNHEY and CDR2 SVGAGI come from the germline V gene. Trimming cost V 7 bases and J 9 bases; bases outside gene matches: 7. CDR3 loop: CASIWTSGVGEQFF. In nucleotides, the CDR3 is TGTGCCAGCATATGGACTAGCGGGGTGGGTGAGCAGTTCTTC.

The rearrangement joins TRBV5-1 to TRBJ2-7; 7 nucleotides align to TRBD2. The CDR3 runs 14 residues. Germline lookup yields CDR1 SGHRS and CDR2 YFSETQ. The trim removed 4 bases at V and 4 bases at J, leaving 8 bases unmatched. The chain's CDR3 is CASSQLGRGYEQYF. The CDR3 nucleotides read TGCGCCAGCAGCCAACTGGGGCGGGGGTACGAGCAGTACTTC.

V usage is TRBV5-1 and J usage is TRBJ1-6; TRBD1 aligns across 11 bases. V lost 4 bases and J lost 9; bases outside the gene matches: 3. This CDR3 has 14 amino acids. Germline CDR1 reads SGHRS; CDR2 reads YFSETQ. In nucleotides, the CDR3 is TGCGCCAGCAGCCAGGGACAGGGGGTTTCACCCCTCCACTTT. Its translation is CASSQGQGVSPLHF. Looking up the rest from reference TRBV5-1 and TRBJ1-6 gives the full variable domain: KAGVTQTPRYLIKTRGQQVTLSCSPISGHRSVSWYQQTPGQGLQFLFEYFSETQRNKGNFPGRFSGRQFSNSRSEMNVSTLELGDSALYLCASSQGQGVSPLHFGNGTRLTVT.

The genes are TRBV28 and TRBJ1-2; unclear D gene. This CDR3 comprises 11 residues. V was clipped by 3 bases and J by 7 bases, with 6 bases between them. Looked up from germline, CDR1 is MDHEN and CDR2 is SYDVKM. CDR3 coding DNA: TGTGCCAGCAGTTTTCCCCTTGGCTACACCTTC. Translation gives CASSFPLGYTF.

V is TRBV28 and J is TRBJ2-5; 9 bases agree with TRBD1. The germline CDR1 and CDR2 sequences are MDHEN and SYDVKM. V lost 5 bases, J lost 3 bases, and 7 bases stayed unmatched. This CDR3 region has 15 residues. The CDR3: CASSPYGQGKETQYF. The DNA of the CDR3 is TGTGCCAGCAGTCCCTACGGACAGGGGAAAGAGACCCAGTACTTC.

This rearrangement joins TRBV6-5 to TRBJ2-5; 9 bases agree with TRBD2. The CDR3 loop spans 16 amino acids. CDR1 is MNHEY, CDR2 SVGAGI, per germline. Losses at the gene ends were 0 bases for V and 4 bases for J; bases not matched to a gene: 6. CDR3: CASSYSLAGEGETQYF. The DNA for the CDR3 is TGTGCCAGCAGTTACTCCTTAGCGGGAGAGGGAGAGACCCAGTACTTC.